Here is one T cell receptor beta chain with its context. Its specificity is not known. These data originate in a study of cytomegalovirus exposure and HLA in healthy donors. PCR amplification relied on 60 Vbeta primers (plus 13 Jbeta primers). Some clones are missing from TCRdb's copy, which holds only in-frame ones; the method was immunoSEQ multiplex PCR. This sample's clone table lists some 130,000 clones. Whole-study results and caveats: Most of the TCR beta V segments (in an earlier analysis) were productive either about 90% or about 30% of the time.

The CDR3 loop spans 16 amino acids. Trimming removed 6 bases at V and 4 bases at J, with 19 bases between. The germline V gene encodes CDR1 MDHEN and CDR2 SYDVKM. The rearrangement joins TRBV28 to TRBJ1-3; weak D call: TRBD1 (6 bases). The source material was PBMCs. The sequence came from a woman between 40 and 55 years old in good health and CMV-seropositive. The CDR3 nucleotides read TGTGCCAGCAGGGATACAGCCGGGGGGCTGGGAAACACCATATATTTT. This encodes CASRDTAGGLGNTIYF.